These 27 T cell receptor beta chains share one sample of origin, sequenced in a study of blood T cell repertoires in COVID-19. Sequenced by immunoSEQ multiplex PCR; TCRdb stores in-frame clones only, minus some. The data hold 130,000 to 150,000 clones, with roughly four fifths observed a single time. The sequenced material came from peripheral blood. These receptors all come from a human donor in a cohort sampled during active COVID-19.

V usage is TRBV11-2 and J usage is TRBJ1-2, with 9 bases that match TRBD1. The CDR3 is 17 amino acids. Trimming cost V 1 base and J 1 base; bases outside gene matches: 7. Germline lookup yields CDR1 SGHAT and CDR2 FQNNGV. The DNA for the CDR3 is TGTGCCAGCAGCTTAGCGGACAGGGGCGACCTTAACTATGGCTACACCTTC. It specifies CASSLADRGDLNYGYTF.

The chain is built from TRBV7-3 and TRBJ1-6, with D uncertain. The germline V gene has CDR1 SGHTA and CDR2 FQGTGA. The CDR3 length is 14 residues. Deletions cut 5 bases from V and 4 bases from J, with 9 bases between. The CDR3 sequence is CASSVDGYNSPLHF. The CDR3 DNA is TGTGCCAGCAGCGTCGACGGGTATAATTCACCCCTCCACTTT.

V and J are TRBV9 and TRBJ2-3; TRBD2 matches at 14 bases. The CDR3 covers 17 residues. From germline, CDR1 is SGDLS and CDR2 YYNGEE. V gave up 3 bases and J gave up 1 base; unmatched junction bases: 4. CDR3: CASSDRLAGGRTDTQYF. The CDR3 coding sequence is TGTGCCAGCAGCGACCGACTAGCGGGGGGGCGCACAGATACGCAGTATTTT.

V usage is TRBV6-5 and J usage is TRBJ1-4, with D tentatively TRBD1 (6 bases). Germline V gene lookup returns CDR1 MNHEY and CDR2 SVGAGI. Trimming left V 4 bases short and J 5 bases short, with 11 bases between. The CDR3 sequence is 14 residues long. As DNA, the CDR3 is TGTGCCAGCAGTTTAGACAGGTTGAATGAAAAACTGTTTTTT. Residues: CASSLDRLNEKLFF.

This clone appeared many times. The chain joins TRBV24-1 to TRBJ2-2, with D perhaps TRBD2 (6 bases). This CDR3 contains 16 residues. V shed 9 bases and J shed 6 bases, with 22 bases lying between them. CDR1 and CDR2 (germline): KGHDR, SFDVKD. Here the CDR3 DNA reads TGTGCCACCGCCCCCGGGACTCCCGGTGGCGCCGGGGAGCTGTTTTTT. This encodes CATAPGTPGGAGELFF.

V and J are TRBV27 and TRBJ2-7; a possible D gene is TRBD1 (5 bases). The CDR3 sequence is 15 residues long. CDR1 and CDR2 from the germline V gene are MNHEY and SMNVEV (reference sequence). The V and J ends lost 1 base and 7 bases respectively, with 17 bases between them. This CDR3 is CASSLWGSPSEEQYF. The CDR3 DNA sequence: TGTGCCAGCAGTTTATGGGGCAGCCCAAGTGAGGAGCAGTACTTC.

This clone appeared a single time. As DNA, the CDR3 is TGCGCCAGCAGTCAAATGTGGAAGCGGCACACAGATACGCAGTATTTT. Its translation: CASSQMWKRHTDTQYF. The rearrangement links TRBV23-1 to TRBJ2-3; maybe TRBD2 (5 bases). TRBV23-1 is recorded as an ORF, its role being uncertain. This CDR3 is 16 amino acids long. Trimming shortened V by 2 bases and J by 2 bases, and 14 bases separated the two germline ends.

The chain recombines TRBV23-1 with TRBJ1-4; D possibly corresponds to TRBD1 (5 bases). TRBV23-1 is known as an ORF, though its function is uncertain. The CDR3 totals 18 residues. Trimming took 1 base from V and 0 from J, leaving 15 bases between them. In nucleotides, the CDR3 is TGCGCCAGCAGTCAATACTCAACTATACAGGCAACTAATGAAAAACTGTTTTTT. Residues: CASSQYSTIQATNEKLFF.

The rearrangement uses TRBV6-1 and TRBJ1-2; possible D gene TRBD1, 6 bases. Trimming pared 2 bases from V and 3 bases from J, leaving 7 bases between. CDR1 MNHNS and CDR2 SASEGT come from the germline V gene. The CDR3 contains 13 residues. CDR3 amino acids: CASSEHRDYGYTF. CDR3 bases: TGTGCCAGCAGTGAACACAGGGACTATGGCTACACCTTC.

This clone was observed a handful of times. The chain has TRBV4-2 and TRBJ2-5, with 10 nucleotides matching TRBD2. CDR3 length equals 16 residues. Germline CDR1 and CDR2: LGHNA and YNFKEQ. V lost 0 bases, J lost 6 bases, and 7 bases stayed unmatched. The CDR3 here is CASSQDRLAGEKTQYF. CDR3 nucleotides: TGTGCCAGCAGCCAAGACCGCCTAGCGGGGGAAAAGACCCAGTACTTC.

The chain carries TRBV2 and TRBJ1-2; 8 bases align to TRBD1. CDR3 length: 17 residues. The germline CDR1 and CDR2 sequences are SNHLY and FYNNEI. The junction had 12 bases not matched to a gene; V was cut back by 5 bases and J by 1 base. The CDR3 DNA reads as TGTGCCAGCAGTCAGAATATCCGGACAGGGCTTAACTATGGCTACACCTTC. Its protein is CASSQNIRTGLNYGYTF. Complete variable domain (other parts from reference TRBV2 and TRBJ1-2): EPEVTQTPSHQVTQMGQEVILRCVPISNHLYFYWYRQILGQKVEFLVSFYNNEISEKSEIFDDQFSVERPDGSNFTLKIRSTKLEDSAMYFCASSQNIRTGLNYGYTFGSGTRLTVV.

The J gene is TRBJ1-2, the V gene TRBV16, with D possibly TRBD1 on 6 matching bases. The CDR3 consists of 14 residues. Between the trimmed V and J ends, which lost 2 bases and 0 bases, there was a span of 7 bases. Germline assignment: CDR1 KGHSY and CDR2 FQNENV. Here the CDR3 DNA reads TGTGCCAGCAGCCAAAACAGGGCTAACTATGGCTACACCTTC. This translates into CASSQNRANYGYTF.

This sequence joins TRBV6-2 or TRBV6-3 and TRBJ1-1; a weak D match, TRBD1 (5 bases). The CDR3 is made up of 13 amino acids. Trimming stripped 6 bases from V and 4 bases from J, with 12 bases between. Germline CDR1 reads MNHEY; CDR2 reads SVGEGT. The CDR3 nucleotides are TGTGCCAGCAGCCCCCGGAGGGGCACTGAAGCTTTCTTT. This translates into CASSPRRGTEAFF.

This clone was observed a few times. This rearrangement joins TRBV11-2 to TRBJ2-7; 9 bases map to TRBD2. The CDR3 loop spans 15 amino acids. Unmatched junction bases numbered 8, after V lost 1 base and J lost 7 bases. Germline V CDR1 and CDR2: SGHAT, FQNNGV. The CDR3 loop reads CASSLGAGGILEQYF. The DNA of the CDR3 is TGTGCCAGCAGCTTAGGAGCGGGGGGTATCCTTGAGCAGTACTTC.

The chain employs TRBV27 and TRBJ1-2; TRBD1 is a possible D gene (6 bases). The germline V gene has CDR1 MNHEY and CDR2 SMNVEV (reference sequence). The V and J ends lost 6 bases and 8 bases respectively, with 25 bases between them. This CDR3 is 16 amino acids long. The CDR3 region is CASSVSGAVFFLGYTF. Here the CDR3 DNA reads TGTGCCAGCAGCGTCTCAGGGGCCGTCTTTTTTCTCGGCTACACCTTC.

This clone has only a few counts. J is TRBJ2-1 and V is TRBV7-6; 7 bases agree with TRBD2. This CDR3 is 14 amino acids long. V shed 2 bases and J 7 bases; nucleotides not matched to a gene: 5. Per the germline V gene, CDR1 is SGHVS and CDR2 is FNYEAQ. In DNA form, the CDR3 reads TGTGCCAGCAGCTTACTTGGGGGGGGGAATGAGCAGTTCTTC. Its translation is CASSLLGGGNEQFF.

The V and J genes are TRBV5-1 and TRBJ2-5, with D uncertain. The V and J ends lost 4 bases and 1 base respectively, with 2 bases between them. CDR1 is SGHRS, CDR2 YFSETQ, per germline. The CDR3 length is 11 residues. The CDR3 reads CASSRQETQYF. CDR3 sequence (DNA): TGCGCCAGCAGCCGCCAAGAGACCCAGTACTTC.

This chain links TRBV18 with TRBJ1-2; 8 bases match TRBD1. Per the germline V gene, CDR1 is KGHSH and CDR2 is LQKENI. J lost 0 bases, V lost 6 bases, and 12 bases had no gene match. CDR3 size: 17 residues. For the CDR3, the DNA is TGTGCCAGCTCCCCTACCGGACAGGGAGTCCCTAACTATGGCTACACCTTC. Amino acids: CASSPTGQGVPNYGYTF.

DNA of the CDR3: TGTGCCAGCAGCTTCGACCGGAGAACCACTGAAGCTTTCTTT. Translated: CASSFDRRTTEAFF. The chain is built from TRBV5-4 and TRBJ1-1; unclear D gene. Germline values: CDR1 SGHNT, CDR2 YYREEE (reference sequence). This CDR3 contains 14 residues. The V gene lost 2 bases and the J gene lost 4 bases, with 12 bases spanning the gap.

The rearrangement joins TRBV7-3 to TRBJ1-1; 10 positions match TRBD1. CDR3 size: 14 residues. The trim removed 5 bases at V and 3 bases at J, leaving 3 bases unmatched. Germline CDR1 is SGHTA and CDR2 is FQGTGA. The CDR3 reads CASSRTGGDTEAFF. The CDR3 nucleotides are TGTGCCAGCAGCCGGACAGGGGGGGACACTGAAGCTTTCTTT.

The chain couples TRBV2 to TRBJ2-1, with D uncertain. Between the trimmed V and J ends, which lost 0 bases and 4 bases, there was a span of 16 bases. CDR3 length: 17 amino acids. Germline-derived CDR1 and CDR2 are SNHLY and FYNNEI. CDR3 sequence: CASSEALSVISYNEQFF. The CDR3 DNA is TGTGCCAGCAGTGAAGCGCTGAGTGTAATCTCTTACAATGAGCAGTTCTTC.

The gene calls are TRBV3-1 (or the pseudogene TRBV3-2) and TRBJ1-3; D unclear. The V end was cut by 4 bases, the J end by 3 bases, with 10 bases between. CDR3 length equals 14 residues. Germline CDR1 reads LGHDT; CDR2 reads YNNKEL (reference sequence). The CDR3 bases are TGTGCCAGCAGCCCGGCTGGGAGTGGAAACACCATATATTTT. Encoded protein: CASSPAGSGNTIYF.

A word on this clone: The same CDR3 also results from other DNA sequences found in this sample. The V and J genes are TRBV4-1 and TRBJ2-7; D might be TRBD1 (5 bases). CDR1 MGHRA and CDR2 YSYEKL come from the germline V gene. The CDR3 loop spans 13 amino acids. Trimming took 1 base from V and 3 from J, leaving 7 bases between them. CDR3 DNA sequence: TGCGCCAGCAGCCAAGGACAGTTCTACGAGCAGTACTTC. Its translation is CASSQGQFYEQYF.

This chain connects TRBV6-4 to TRBJ2-3, with no clear D. Germline V lookup: CDR1 MRHNA, CDR2 SNTAGT. The V and J ends lost 4 bases and 6 bases respectively, with 11 bases between them. The CDR3 length is 13 residues. CDR3 sequence: CASSADFGDTQYF. The CDR3 bases are TGTGCCAGCAGTGCTGACTTCGGCGATACGCAGTATTTT.

This chain links TRBV2 with TRBJ1-2, with D uncertain. V was pared by 4 bases and J by 0 bases, with 15 bases between. This CDR3 region has 16 residues. Germline V gives CDR1 SNHLY, CDR2 FYNNEI. The CDR3 is CASSALVLSANYGYTF. CDR3 nucleotide sequence: TGTGCCAGCAGTGCTTTAGTACTAAGTGCTAACTATGGCTACACCTTC. Filled out from reference TRBV2 and TRBJ1-2, the complete variable domain reads EPEVTQTPSHQVTQMGQEVILRCVPISNHLYFYWYRQILGQKVEFLVSFYNNEISEKSEIFDDQFSVERPDGSNFTLKIRSTKLEDSAMYFCASSALVLSANYGYTFGSGTRLTVV.

The J gene is TRBJ2-2, the V gene TRBV2, with 12 positions matching TRBD2. The CDR3 consists of 16 residues. V shed 6 bases and J 5 bases; nucleotides not matched to a gene: 7. Germline V gives CDR1 SNHLY, CDR2 FYNNEI. The CDR3 DNA follows: TGTGCCAGCAGCGAGGGGACTAGCGGGTTTACCGGGGAGCTGTTTTTT. Protein sequence: CASSEGTSGFTGELFF.

The chain joins TRBV5-1 to TRBJ2-7; D is perhaps TRBD1 (6 bases). This CDR3 is 14 amino acids long. V shed 0 bases and J shed 4 bases, with 11 bases lying between them. CDR1 is SGHRS and CDR2 is YFSETQ in the germline V gene. As DNA, the CDR3 is TGCGCCAGCAGCTTGGAAGGCAGGGGTTACGAGCAGTACTTC. Amino acids: CASSLEGRGYEQYF.